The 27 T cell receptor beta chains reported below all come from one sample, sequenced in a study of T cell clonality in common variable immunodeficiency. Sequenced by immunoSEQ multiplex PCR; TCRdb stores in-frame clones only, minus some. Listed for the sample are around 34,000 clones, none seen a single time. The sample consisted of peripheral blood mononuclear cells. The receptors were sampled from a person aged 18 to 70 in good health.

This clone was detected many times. Incomplete CDR3 DNA: TGTGCCAGCAGCTTACCGACAGGGAGCTACGAG. Encoded protein: CASSLPTGSYE. The complete CDR3 protein is CASSLPTGSYEQYF. The chain couples TRBV7-9 to TRBJ2-7; 7 nucleotides agree with TRBD1. The read halts 3 residues ahead of the CDR3 end, with the missing end drawn from the germline J gene. The CDR3 runs to 14 residues. V lost 2 bases to trimming and J lost 3 bases; unmatched junction nucleotides: 4. CDR1 and CDR2 (germline): SEHNR, FQNEAQ (reference sequence).

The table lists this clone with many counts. The CDR3 bases that were read are TGTGCCAGTAGGGGGGGGAGGACAGGGAATCAGCCC. The encoded protein is CASRGGRTGNQP. The whole CDR3 protein is CASRGGRTGNQPQHF. The rearrangement joins TRBV19 to TRBJ1-5, with TRBD1 matching 8 bases. From the germline J gene comes the end of the CDR3, since the read stops 3 residues before it. From germline, CDR1 is LNHDA and CDR2 SQIVND (reference sequence). The CDR3 is 15 residues long. V dropped 6 bases and J dropped 4; count of bases not matched to a gene: 8.

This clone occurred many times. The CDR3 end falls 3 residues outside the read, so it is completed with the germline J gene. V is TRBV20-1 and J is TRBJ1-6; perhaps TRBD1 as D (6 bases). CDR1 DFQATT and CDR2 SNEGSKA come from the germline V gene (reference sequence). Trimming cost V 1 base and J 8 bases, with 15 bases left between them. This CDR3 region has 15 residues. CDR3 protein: CSARATTGRDSPLHF. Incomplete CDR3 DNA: TGCAGTGCTAGAGCCACAACAGGGAGGGATTCACCC.

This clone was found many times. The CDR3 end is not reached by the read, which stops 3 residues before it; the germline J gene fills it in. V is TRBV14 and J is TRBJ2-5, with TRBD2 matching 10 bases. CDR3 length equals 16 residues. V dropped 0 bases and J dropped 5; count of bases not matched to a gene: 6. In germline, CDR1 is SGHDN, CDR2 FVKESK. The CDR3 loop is CASSQERLAGVETQYF. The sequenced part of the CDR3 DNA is TGTGCCAGCAGCCAAGAGAGGCTAGCGGGAGTTGAGACC.

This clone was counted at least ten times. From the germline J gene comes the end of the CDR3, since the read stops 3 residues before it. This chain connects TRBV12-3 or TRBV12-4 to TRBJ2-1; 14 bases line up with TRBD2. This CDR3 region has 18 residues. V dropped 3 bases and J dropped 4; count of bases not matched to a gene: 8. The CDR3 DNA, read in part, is TGTGCCAGCAGTTTGTCCAGACTAGCGGGGGGGCATTACAATGAG. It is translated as CASSLSRLAGGHYNE. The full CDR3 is CASSLSRLAGGHYNEQFF.

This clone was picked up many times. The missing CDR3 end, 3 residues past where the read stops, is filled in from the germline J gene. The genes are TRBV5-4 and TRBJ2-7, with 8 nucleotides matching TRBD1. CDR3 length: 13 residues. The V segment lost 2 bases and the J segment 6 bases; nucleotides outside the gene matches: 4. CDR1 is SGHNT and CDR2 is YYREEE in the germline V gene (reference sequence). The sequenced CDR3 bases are TGTGCCAGCAGCTTCGGACAGGGATTCGAG. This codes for CASSFGQGFE. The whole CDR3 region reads CASSFGQGFEQYF.

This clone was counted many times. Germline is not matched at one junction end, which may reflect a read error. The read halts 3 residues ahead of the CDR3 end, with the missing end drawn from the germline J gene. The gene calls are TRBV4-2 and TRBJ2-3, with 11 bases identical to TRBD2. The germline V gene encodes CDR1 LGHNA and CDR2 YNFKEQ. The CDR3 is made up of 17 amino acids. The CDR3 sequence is CASSQRLAGHVTDTQYF. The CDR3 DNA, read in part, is TGCGCCAGCAGCCAAAGACTAGCGGGGCATGTAACAGATACG.

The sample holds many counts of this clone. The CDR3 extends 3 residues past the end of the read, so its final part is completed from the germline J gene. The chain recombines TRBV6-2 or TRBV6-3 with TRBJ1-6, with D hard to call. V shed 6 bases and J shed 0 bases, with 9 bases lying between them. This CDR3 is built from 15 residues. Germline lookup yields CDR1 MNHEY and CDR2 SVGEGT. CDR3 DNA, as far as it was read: TGTGCCAGCAGGCGACCTAGCTCCTATAATTCACCC. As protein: CASRRPSSYNSP. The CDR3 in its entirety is CASRRPSSYNSPLHF.

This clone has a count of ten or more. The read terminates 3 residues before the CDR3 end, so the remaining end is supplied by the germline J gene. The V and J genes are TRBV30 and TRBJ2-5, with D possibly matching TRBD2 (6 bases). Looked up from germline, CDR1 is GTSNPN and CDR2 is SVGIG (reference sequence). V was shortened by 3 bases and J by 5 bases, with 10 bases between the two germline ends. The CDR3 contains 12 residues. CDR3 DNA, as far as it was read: TGTGCCTGGAGGGCAGGGAGGGAGACC. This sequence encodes CAWRAGRET. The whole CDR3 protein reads CAWRAGRETQYF.

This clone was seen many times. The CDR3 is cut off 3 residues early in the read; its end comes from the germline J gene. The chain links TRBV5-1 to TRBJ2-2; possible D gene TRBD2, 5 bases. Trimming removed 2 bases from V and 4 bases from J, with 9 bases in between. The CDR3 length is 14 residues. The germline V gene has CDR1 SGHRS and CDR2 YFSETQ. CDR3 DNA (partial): TGCGCCAGCAGCTTTGTTGAGGGCACCGGGGAG. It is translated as CASSFVEGTGE. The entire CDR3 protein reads CASSFVEGTGELFF.

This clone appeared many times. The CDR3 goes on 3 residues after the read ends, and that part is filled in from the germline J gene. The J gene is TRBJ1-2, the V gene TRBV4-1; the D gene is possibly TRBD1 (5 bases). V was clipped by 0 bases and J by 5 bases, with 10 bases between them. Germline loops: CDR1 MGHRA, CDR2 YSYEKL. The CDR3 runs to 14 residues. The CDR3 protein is CASSQDQDKYGYTF. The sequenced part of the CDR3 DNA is TGCGCCAGCAGCCAAGATCAGGACAAATATGGC.

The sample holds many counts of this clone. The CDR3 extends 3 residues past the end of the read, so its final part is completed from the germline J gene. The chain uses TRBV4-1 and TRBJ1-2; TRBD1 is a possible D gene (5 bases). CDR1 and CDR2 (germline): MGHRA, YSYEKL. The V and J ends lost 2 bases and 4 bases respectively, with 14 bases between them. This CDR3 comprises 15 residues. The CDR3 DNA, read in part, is TGCGCCAGCAGCCAAAGGGACGCGGGGCTCTATGGC. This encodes CASSQRDAGLYG. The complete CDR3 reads CASSQRDAGLYGYTF.

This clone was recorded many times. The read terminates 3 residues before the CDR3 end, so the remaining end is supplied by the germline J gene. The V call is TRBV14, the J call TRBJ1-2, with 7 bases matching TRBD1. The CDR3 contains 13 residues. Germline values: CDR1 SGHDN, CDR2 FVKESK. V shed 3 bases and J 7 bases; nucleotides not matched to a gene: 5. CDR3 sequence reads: CASSQTGLGGYTF. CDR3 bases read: TGTGCCAGCAGCCAGACAGGGTTGGGTGGC.

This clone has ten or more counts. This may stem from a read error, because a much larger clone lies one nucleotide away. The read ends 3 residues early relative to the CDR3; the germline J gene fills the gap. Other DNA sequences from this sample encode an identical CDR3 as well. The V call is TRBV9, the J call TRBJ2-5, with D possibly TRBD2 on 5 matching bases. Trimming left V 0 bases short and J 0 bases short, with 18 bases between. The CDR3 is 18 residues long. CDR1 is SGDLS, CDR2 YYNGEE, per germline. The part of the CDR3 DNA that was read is TGTGCCAGCAGCGTAGGCGTAACTAGTCAACAGTACCAAGAGACC. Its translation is CASSVGVTSQQYQET. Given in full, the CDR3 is CASSVGVTSQQYQETQYF.

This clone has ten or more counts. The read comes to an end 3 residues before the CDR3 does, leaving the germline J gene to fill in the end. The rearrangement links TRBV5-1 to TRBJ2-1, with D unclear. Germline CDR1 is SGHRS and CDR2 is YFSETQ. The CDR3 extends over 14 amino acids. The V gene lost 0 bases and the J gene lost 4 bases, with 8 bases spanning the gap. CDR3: CASSLGSKYNEQFF. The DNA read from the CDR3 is TGCGCCAGCAGCTTGGGGTCTAAATACAATGAG.

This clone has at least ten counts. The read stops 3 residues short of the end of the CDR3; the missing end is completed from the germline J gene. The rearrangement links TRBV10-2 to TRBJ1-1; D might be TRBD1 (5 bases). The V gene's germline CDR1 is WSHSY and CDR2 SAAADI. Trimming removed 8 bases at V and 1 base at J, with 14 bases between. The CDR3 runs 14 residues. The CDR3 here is CASQDLGENTEAFF. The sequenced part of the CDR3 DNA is TGCGCCAGCCAAGACCTAGGGGAGAACACTGAA.

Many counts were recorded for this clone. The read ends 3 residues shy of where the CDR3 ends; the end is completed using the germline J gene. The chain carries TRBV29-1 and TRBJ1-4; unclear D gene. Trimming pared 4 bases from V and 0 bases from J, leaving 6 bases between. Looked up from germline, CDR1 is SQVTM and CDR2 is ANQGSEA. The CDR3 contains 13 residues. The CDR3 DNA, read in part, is TGCAGCGTTGCCATTTCAACTAATGAAAAA. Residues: CSVAISTNEK. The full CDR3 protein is CSVAISTNEKLFF.

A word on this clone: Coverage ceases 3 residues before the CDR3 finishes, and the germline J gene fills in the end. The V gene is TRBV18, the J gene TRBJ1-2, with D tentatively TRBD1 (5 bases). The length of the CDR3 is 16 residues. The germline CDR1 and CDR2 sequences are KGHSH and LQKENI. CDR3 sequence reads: CASSPLSSGGYNDYTF. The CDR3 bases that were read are TGTGCCAGCTCACCGCTTAGTAGCGGGGGATACAATGAC.

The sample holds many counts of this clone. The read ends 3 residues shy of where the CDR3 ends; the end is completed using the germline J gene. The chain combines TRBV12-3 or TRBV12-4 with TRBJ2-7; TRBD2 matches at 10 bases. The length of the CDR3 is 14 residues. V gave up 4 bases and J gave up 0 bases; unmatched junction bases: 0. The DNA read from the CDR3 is TGTGCCAGCAGTTGGACTAGCGGCTCCTACGAG. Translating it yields CASSWTSGSYE. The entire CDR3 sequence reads CASSWTSGSYEQYF.

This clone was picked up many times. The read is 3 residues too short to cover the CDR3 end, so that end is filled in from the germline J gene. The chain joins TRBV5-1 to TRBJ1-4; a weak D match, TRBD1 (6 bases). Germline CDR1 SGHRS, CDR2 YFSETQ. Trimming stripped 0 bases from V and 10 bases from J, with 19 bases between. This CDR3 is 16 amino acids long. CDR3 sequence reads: CASSLDPGGAGAKLFF. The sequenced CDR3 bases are TGCGCCAGCAGCTTGGACCCGGGGGGCGCGGGAGCAAAA.

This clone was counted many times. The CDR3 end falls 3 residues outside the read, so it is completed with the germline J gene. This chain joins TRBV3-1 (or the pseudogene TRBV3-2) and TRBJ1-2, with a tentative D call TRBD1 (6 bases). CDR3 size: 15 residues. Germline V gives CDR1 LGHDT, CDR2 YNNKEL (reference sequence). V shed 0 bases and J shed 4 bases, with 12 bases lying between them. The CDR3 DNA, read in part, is TGTGCCAGCAGCCAAGAGGGCAGGGGAGGCTATGGC. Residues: CASSQEGRGGYG. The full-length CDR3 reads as CASSQEGRGGYGYTF.

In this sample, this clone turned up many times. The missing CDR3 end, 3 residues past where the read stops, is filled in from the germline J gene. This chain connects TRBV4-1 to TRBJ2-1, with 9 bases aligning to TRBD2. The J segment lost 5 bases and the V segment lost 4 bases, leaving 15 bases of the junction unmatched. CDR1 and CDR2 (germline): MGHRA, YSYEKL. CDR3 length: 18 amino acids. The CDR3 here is CASSPLPGGASGNNEQFF. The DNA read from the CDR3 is TGCGCCAGCAGCCCTCTACCGGGCGGGGCTAGCGGGAACAATGAG.

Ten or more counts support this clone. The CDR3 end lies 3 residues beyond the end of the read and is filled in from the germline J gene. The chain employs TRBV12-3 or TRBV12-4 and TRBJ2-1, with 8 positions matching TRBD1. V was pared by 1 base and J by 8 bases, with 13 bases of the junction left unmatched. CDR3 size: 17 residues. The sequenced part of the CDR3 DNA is TGTGCCAGCAGTTTAGGCCGGGACCATGGGGGACAGGATGAG. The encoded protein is CASSLGRDHGGQDE. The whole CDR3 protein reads CASSLGRDHGGQDEQFF.

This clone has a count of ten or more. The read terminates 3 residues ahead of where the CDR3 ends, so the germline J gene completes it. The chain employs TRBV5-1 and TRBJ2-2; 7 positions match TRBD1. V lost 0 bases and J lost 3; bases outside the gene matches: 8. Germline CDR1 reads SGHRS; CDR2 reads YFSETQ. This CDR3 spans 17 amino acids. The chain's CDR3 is CASSLGPRQGDTGELFF. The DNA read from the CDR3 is TGCGCCAGCAGCTTGGGACCCCGTCAGGGGGACACCGGGGAG.

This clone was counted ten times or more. CDR3 DNA (partial): TGTGCCTGGAGTAGCGGGAGGTTCCCTAATGAG. As protein: CAWSSGRFPNE. The whole CDR3 is CAWSSGRFPNEQFF. The V gene is TRBV30, the J gene TRBJ2-1, with 9 bases matching TRBD2. Coverage ceases 3 residues before the CDR3 finishes, and the germline J gene fills in the end. Germline CDR1 and CDR2: GTSNPN and SVGIG (reference sequence). CDR3 length equals 14 residues. After removal of 2 bases from V and 7 bases from J, the junction contained 6 bases not matched to a gene.

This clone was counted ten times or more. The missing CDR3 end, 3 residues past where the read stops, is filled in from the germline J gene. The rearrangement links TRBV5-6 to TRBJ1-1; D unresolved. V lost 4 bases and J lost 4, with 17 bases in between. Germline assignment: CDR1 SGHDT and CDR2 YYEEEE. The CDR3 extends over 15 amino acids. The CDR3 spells CASSLDTWRGTEAFF. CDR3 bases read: TGTGCCAGCAGCCTTGACACCTGGCGGGGCACTGAA.

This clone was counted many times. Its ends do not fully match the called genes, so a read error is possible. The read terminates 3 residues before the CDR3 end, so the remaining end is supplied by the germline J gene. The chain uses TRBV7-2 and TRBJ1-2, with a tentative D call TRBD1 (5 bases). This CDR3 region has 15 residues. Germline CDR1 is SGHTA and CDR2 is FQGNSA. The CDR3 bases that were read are TGTGCCAGCAGTTTAGGACTCGGGGGAGACTATGGC. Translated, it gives CASSLGLGGDYG. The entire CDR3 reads CASSLGLGGDYGYTF.